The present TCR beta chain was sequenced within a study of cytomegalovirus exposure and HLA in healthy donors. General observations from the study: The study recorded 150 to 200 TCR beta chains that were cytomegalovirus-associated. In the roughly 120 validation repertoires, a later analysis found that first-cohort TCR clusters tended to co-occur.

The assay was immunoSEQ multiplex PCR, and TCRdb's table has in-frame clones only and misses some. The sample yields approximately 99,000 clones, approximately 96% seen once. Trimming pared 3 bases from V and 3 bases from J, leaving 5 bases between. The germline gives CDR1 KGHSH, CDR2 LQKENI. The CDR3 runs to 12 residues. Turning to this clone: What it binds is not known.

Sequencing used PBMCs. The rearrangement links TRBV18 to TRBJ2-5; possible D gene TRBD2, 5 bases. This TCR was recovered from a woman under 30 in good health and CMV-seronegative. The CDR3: CASSPTKETQYF. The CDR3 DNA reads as TGTGCCAGCTCACCGACTAAAGAGACCCAGTACTTC.